The present T cell receptor beta chain was sequenced within a study of pediatric ulcerative colitis. Study context: Six or seven patients showed pancolitis and two showed left-sided colitis. Study-level results: Blood samples from two patients yielded substantially fewer templates and were excluded from blood-rectal overlap analysis. Clonal expansions reduced rectal repertoire diversity in acute severe colitis.

The CDR3 totals 17 residues. V was pared by 2 bases and J by 5 bases, with 10 bases of the junction left unmatched. In germline, CDR1 is SGDLS, CDR2 YYNGEE. Assay: immunoSEQ multiplex PCR; the TCRdb copy retains only in-frame clones and omits some. Among tens of thousands of clones listed, around 69% were seen once. During colonoscopy, one to two rectal pinch biopsies were collected. A word on this clone: Its antigen is unidentified.

The sample was gut tissue. The receptor's source is a boy aged 5-17 years with severe ulcerative colitis. The V call is TRBV9, the J call TRBJ2-2; 9 bases match TRBD1. CDR3 sequence: CASSVSGTGFMTGELFF. The CDR3 nucleotides are TGTGCCAGCAGCGTCTCCGGGACAGGGTTCATGACCGGGGAGCTGTTTTTT.